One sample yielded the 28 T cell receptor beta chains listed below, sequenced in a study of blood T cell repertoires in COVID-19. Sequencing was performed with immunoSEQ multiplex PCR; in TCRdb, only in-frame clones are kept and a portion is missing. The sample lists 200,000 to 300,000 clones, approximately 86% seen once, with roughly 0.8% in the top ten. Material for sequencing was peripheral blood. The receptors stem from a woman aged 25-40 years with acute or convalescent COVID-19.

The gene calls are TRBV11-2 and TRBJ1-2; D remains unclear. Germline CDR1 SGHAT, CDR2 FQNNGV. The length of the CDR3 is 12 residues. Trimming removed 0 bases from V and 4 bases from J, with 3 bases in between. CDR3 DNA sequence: TGTGCCAGCAGCTTAGAAGCCTATGGCTACACCTTC. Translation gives CASSLEAYGYTF.

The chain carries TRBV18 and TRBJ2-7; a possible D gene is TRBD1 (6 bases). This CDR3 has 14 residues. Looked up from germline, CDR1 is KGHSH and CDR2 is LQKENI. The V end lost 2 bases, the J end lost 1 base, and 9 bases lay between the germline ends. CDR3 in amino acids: CASSPVDRSYEQYF. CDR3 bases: TGTGCCAGCTCACCAGTAGACAGGTCCTACGAGCAGTACTTC.

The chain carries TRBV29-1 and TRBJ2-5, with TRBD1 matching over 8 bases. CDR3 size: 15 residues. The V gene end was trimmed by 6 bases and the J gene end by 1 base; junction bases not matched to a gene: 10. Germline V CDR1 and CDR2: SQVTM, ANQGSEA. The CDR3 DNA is TGCAGCGTAAAACCCGGGACAGGCCCCCAAGAGACCCAGTACTTC. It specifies CSVKPGTGPQETQYF. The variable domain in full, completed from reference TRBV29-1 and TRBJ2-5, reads SAVISQKPSRDICQRGTSLTIQCQVDSQVTMMFWYRQQPGQSLTLIATANQGSEATYESGFVIDKFPISRPNLTFSTLTVSNMSPEDSSIYLCSVKPGTGPQETQYFGPGTRLLVL.

CDR3: CASSMMGRGEKLFF. The CDR3 region has the DNA TGTGCCAGTAGTATGATGGGGAGAGGTGAAAAACTGTTTTTT. The J gene is TRBJ1-4, the V gene TRBV19, with D unclear. The V gene's germline CDR1 is LNHDA and CDR2 SQIVND (reference sequence). Trimming took 3 bases from V and 7 from J, leaving 12 bases between them. This CDR3 region has 14 residues.

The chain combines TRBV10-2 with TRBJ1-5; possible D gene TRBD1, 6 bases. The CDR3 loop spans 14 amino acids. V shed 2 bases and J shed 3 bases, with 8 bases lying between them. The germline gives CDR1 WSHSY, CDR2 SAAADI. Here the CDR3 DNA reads TGCGCCAGCAGTGAGACAGGGCTCAATCAGCCCCAGCATTTT. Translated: CASSETGLNQPQHF.

Written as DNA, the CDR3 is TGTGCCAGCAGCAAACCCGAGGGCCTGACTAGCGGGAGGATTCGGTCCTACGAGCAGTACTTC. It codes for CASSKPEGLTSGRIRSYEQYF. The chain employs TRBV21-1 and TRBJ2-7; TRBD2 reflects the table's D call only, with no check against the DNA. TRBV21-1 is deemed a pseudogene. The CDR3 is 21 amino acids.

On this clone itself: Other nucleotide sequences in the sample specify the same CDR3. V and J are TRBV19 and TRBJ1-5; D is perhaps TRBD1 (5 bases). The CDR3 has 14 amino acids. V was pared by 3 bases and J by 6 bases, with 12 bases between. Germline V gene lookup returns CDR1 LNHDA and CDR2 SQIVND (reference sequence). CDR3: CASSIRGVGQPQHF. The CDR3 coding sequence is TGTGCCAGTAGTATTAGGGGCGTGGGTCAGCCCCAGCATTTT.

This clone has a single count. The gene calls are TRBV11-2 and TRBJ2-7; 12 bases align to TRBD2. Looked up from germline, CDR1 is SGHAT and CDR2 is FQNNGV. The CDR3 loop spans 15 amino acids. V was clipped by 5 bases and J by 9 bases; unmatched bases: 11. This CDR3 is CASSLLAGGPEGQYF. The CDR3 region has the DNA TGTGCCAGCAGCCTCCTAGCGGGAGGGCCGGAAGGGCAGTACTTC.

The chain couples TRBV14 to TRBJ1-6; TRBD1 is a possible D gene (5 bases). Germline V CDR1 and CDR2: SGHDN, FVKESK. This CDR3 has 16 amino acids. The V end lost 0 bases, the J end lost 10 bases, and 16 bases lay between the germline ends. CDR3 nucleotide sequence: TGTGCCAGCAGCCAAGACCCGGCCAGGGTGTACTCACCCCTCCACTTT. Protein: CASSQDPARVYSPLHF.

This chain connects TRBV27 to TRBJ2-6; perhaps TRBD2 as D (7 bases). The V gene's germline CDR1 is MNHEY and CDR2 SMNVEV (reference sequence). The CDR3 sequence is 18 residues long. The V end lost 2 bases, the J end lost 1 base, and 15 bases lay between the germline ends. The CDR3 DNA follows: TGTGCCAGCAGTTTACGGGGGGCGCTCCCTTCTGGGGCCAACGTCCTGACTTTC. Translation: CASSLRGALPSGANVLTF.

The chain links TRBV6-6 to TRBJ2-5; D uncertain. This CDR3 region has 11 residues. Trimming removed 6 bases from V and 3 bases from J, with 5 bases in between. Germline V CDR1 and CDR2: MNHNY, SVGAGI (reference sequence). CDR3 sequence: CASRFEETQYF. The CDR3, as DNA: TGTGCCAGCAGGTTCGAAGAGACCCAGTACTTC.

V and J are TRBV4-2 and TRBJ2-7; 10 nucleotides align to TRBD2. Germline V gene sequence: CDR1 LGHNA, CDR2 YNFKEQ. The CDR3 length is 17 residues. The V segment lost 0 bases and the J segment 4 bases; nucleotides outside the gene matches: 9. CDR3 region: CASSQEPLAGAMYEQYF. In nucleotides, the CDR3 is TGTGCCAGCAGCCAAGAGCCCCTAGCGGGAGCTATGTACGAGCAGTACTTC.

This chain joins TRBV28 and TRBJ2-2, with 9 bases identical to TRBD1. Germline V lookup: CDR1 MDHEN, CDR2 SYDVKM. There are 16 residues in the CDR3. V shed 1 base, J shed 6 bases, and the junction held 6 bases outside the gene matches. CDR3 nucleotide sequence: TGTGCCAGCAGTTTATTGGACAGGGGTCGTGCCGGGGAGCTGTTTTTT. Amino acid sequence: CASSLLDRGRAGELFF.

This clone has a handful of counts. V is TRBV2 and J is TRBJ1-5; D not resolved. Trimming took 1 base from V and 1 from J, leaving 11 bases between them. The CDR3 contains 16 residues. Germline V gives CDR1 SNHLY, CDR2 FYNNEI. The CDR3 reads CASSEVKGGSNQPQHF. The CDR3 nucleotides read TGTGCCAGCAGTGAAGTAAAGGGCGGGAGCAATCAGCCCCAGCATTTT.

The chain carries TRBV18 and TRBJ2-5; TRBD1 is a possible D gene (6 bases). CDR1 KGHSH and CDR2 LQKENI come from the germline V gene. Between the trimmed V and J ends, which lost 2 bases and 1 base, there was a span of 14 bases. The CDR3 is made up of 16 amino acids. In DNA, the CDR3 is TGTGCCAGCTCACCATATCAGGGGCTGGGCCAAGAGACCCAGTACTTC. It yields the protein CASSPYQGLGQETQYF. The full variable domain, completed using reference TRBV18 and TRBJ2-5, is NAGVMQNPRHLVRRRGQEARLRCSPMKGHSHVYWYRQLPEEGLKFMVYLQKENIIDESGMPKERFSAEFPKEGPSILRIQQVVRGDSAAYFCASSPYQGLGQETQYFGPGTRLLVL.

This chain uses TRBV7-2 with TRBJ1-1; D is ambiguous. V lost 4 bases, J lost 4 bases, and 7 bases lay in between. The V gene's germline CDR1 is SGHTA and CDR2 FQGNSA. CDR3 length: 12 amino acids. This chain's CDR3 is CASSWRSTEAFF. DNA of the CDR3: TGTGCCAGCAGCTGGCGGAGCACTGAAGCTTTCTTT.

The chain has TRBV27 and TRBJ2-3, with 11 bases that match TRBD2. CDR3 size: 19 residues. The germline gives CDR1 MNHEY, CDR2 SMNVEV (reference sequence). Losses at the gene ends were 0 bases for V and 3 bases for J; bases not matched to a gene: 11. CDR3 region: CASSLSSLGLAALTDTQYF. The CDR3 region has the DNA TGTGCCAGCAGTTTATCCAGCCTGGGACTAGCGGCATTAACAGATACGCAGTATTTT.

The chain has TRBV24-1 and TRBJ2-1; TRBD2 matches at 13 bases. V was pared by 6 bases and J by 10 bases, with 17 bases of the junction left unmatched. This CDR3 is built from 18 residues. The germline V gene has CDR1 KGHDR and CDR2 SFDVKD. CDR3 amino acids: CATSRGSRGLAGEGEQFF. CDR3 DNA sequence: TGTGCCACCAGTCGTGGCTCCCGTGGACTAGCGGGAGAAGGGGAGCAGTTCTTC.

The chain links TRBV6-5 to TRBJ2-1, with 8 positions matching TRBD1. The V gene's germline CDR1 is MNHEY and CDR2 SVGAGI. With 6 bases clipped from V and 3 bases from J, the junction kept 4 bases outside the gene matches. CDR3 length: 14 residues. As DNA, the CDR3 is TGTGCCAGCAGGAAGGACAGGGACTACAATGAGCAGTTCTTC. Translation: CASRKDRDYNEQFF.

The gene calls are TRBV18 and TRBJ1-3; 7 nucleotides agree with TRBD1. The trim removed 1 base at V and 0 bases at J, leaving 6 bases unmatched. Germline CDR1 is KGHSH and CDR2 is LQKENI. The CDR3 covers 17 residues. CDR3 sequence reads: CASSPQDRTFSGNTIYF. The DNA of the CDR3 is TGTGCCAGCTCACCACAGGACAGGACCTTCTCTGGAAACACCATATATTTT. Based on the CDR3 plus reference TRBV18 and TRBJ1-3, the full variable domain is NAGVMQNPRHLVRRRGQEARLRCSPMKGHSHVYWYRQLPEEGLKFMVYLQKENIIDESGMPKERFSAEFPKEGPSILRIQQVVRGDSAAYFCASSPQDRTFSGNTIYFGEGSWLTVV.

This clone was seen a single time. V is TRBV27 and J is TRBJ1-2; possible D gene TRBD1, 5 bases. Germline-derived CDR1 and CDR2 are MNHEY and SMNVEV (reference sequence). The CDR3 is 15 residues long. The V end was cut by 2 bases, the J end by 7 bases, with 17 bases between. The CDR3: CASSLIAQGSSGYTF. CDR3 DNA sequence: TGTGCCAGCAGTTTAATTGCCCAGGGATCAAGTGGCTACACCTTC.

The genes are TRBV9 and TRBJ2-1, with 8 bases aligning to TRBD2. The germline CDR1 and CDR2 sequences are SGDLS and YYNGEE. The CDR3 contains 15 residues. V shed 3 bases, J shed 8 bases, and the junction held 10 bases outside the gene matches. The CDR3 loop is CASSGNSGLVDEQFF. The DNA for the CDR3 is TGTGCCAGCAGCGGCAACTCGGGACTAGTCGATGAGCAGTTCTTC. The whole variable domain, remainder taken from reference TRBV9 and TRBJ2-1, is DSGVTQTPKHLITATGQRVTLRCSPRSGDLSVYWYQQSLDQGLQFLIQYYNGEERAKGNILERFSAQQFPDLHSELNLSSLELGDSALYFCASSGNSGLVDEQFFGPGTRLTVL.

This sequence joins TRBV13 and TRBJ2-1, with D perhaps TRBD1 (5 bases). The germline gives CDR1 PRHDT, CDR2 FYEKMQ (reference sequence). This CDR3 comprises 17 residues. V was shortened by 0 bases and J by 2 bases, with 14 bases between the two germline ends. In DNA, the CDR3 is TGTGCCAGCAGCTTAGGCCTAGGCAGGGTGGCCTACAATGAGCAGTTCTTC. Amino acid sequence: CASSLGLGRVAYNEQFF.

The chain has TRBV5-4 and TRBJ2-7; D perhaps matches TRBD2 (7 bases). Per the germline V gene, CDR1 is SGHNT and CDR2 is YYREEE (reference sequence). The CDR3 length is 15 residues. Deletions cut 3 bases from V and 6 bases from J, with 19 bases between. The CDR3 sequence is CASSWGGRANSEQYF. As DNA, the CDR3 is TGTGCCAGCAGCTGGGGGGGCCGCGCTAACTCCGAGCAGTACTTC.

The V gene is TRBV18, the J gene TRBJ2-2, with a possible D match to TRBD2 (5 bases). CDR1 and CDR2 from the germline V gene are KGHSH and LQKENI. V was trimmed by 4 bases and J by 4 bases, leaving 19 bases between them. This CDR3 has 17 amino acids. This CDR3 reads CASSRLELGVVTGELFF. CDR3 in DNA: TGTGCCAGCTCACGCCTGGAATTGGGAGTGGTCACCGGGGAGCTGTTTTTT.

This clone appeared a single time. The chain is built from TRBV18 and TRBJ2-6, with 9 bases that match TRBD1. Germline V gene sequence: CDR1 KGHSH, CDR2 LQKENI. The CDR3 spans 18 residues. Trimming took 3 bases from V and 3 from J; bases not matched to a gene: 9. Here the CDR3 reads CASSPSDRGSFGANVLTF. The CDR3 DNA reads TGTGCCAGCTCACCCTCGGACAGGGGAAGCTTTGGGGCCAACGTCCTGACTTTC.

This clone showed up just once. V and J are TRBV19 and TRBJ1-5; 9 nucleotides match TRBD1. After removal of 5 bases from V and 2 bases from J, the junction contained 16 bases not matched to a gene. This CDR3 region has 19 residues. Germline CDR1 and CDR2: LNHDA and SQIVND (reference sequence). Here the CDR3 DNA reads TGTGCCAGTAGTGTCAACAGGGGGCGCAGGCAAGCGCGCAATCAGCCCCAGCATTTT. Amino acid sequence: CASSVNRGRRQARNQPQHF.

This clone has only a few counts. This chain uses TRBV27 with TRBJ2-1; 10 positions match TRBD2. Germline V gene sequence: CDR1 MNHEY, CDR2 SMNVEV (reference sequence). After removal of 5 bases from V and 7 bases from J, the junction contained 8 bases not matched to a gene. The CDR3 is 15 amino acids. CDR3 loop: CASSPSSGSGNEQFF. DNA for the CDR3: TGTGCCAGCAGTCCCTCTAGCGGGAGCGGGAATGAGCAGTTCTTC.